The 9 T cell receptor beta chains below were found in one sample sequenced in a study of radiation and T cells in renal cell carcinoma. Produced via immunoSEQ multiplex PCR; TCRdb's table is partial and in-frame only. The sample holds 25,000 to 40,000 clones; 81% are singletons and the top ten take around a third. Time point reported: blood 4 weeks post-SBRT, at nephrectomy. The treatment was: 15 Gy SBRT to primary tumor, nephrectomy 4 weeks later. Sequenced material: blood, taken from a patient whose treatment included radiotherapy and nephrectomy. The receptors here all came from a man aged 60-69 years with renal cell carcinoma.

This chain connects TRBV19 to TRBJ1-1; no firm D call. V was shortened by 6 bases and J by 8 bases, with 13 bases between the two germline ends. CDR3 length: 12 amino acids. The V gene's germline CDR1 is LNHDA and CDR2 SQIVND (reference sequence). CDR3 DNA: TGTGCCAGTAGCACCTTTGAGGACGAAGCTTTCTTT. This sequence encodes CASSTFEDEAFF. The full variable domain, completed using reference TRBV19 and TRBJ1-1, is DGGITQSPKYLFRKEGQNVTLSCEQNLNHDAMYWYRQDPGQGLRLIYYSQIVNDFQKGDIAEGYSVSREKKESFPLTVTSAQKNPTAFYLCASSTFEDEAFFGQGTRLTVV.

The rearrangement links TRBV10-3 to TRBJ2-7, with 7 nucleotides matching TRBD1. CDR1 ENHRY and CDR2 SYGVKD come from the germline V gene. CDR3 length equals 13 residues. J was trimmed by 5 bases and V by 11 bases; bases with no gene match: 12. CDR3 in amino acids: CASKTGNGHEQYF. The CDR3 coding sequence is TGTGCCTCCAAGACAGGGAATGGGCACGAGCAGTACTTC.

This chain links TRBV7-2 with TRBJ1-6; 8 bases align to TRBD1. Germline CDR1 SGHTA, CDR2 FQGNSA. J gave up 8 bases and V 5 bases, and 2 bases lay outside the gene matches. CDR3 size: 13 residues. The CDR3 spells CASSQTGDSPLHF. CDR3 sequence (DNA): TGTGCCAGCAGCCAGACAGGGGATTCACCCCTCCACTTT.

V and J are TRBV7-9 and TRBJ1-3; no clear D gene. The V gene lost 2 bases and the J gene lost 0 bases, with 11 bases spanning the gap. There are 16 residues in the CDR3. CDR1 is SEHNR and CDR2 is FQNEAQ in the germline V gene (reference sequence). CDR3 DNA sequence: TGTGCCAGCAGCTTAACCGAGGATTTCTCTGGAAACACCATATATTTT. Translation: CASSLTEDFSGNTIYF. The full variable domain, its missing parts supplied by reference TRBV7-9 and TRBJ1-3, is DTGVSQNPRHKITKRGQNVTFRCDPISEHNRLYWYRQTLGQGPEFLTYFQNEAQLEKSRLLSDRFSAERPKGSFSTLEIQRTEQGDSAMYLCASSLTEDFSGNTIYFGEGSWLTVV.

The chain employs TRBV9 and TRBJ1-1, with TRBD1 matching 11 bases. The CDR3 extends over 16 amino acids. The V segment lost 4 bases and the J segment 0 bases; nucleotides outside the gene matches: 5. Germline V gene lookup returns CDR1 SGDLS and CDR2 YYNGEE. The CDR3 is CASSPGTGGVNTEAFF. The CDR3 DNA reads TGTGCCAGCAGCCCAGGGACAGGGGGAGTGAACACTGAAGCTTTCTTT.

The chain joins TRBV9 to TRBJ2-1; tentative D call: TRBD2 (5 bases). V was pared by 0 bases and J by 2 bases, with 12 bases between. The germline V gene encodes CDR1 SGDLS and CDR2 YYNGEE. The CDR3 is made up of 16 amino acids. The CDR3, as DNA: TGTGCCAGCAGCGTAGGGCAGCGGCCTACCTACAATGAGCAGTTCTTC. This gives the protein CASSVGQRPTYNEQFF.

In this sample, this clone turned up a few times. At one end, the junction sequence differs from germline, possibly due to a read error. The chain links TRBV19 to TRBJ1-1, with 8 bases lining up with TRBD1. In germline, CDR1 is LNHDA, CDR2 SQIVND (reference sequence). The CDR3 length is 13 residues. The CDR3 region has the DNA TGTGCCAGTAGTGTAGACAGGGGACACGAAGCTTTCTTT. It is translated as CASSVDRGHEAFF.

This clone was seen only once. The chain joins TRBV5-1 to TRBJ1-2, with D perhaps matching TRBD1 (6 bases). Trimming took off 1 base at V and 2 bases at J, with 15 bases between the two ends. The CDR3 is 16 amino acids. Germline lookup yields CDR1 SGHRS and CDR2 YFSETQ. This chain's CDR3 is CASSLTGRAANYGYTF. The CDR3 DNA reads TGCGCCAGCAGCTTGACAGGGAGAGCGGCCAACTATGGCTACACCTTC.

V is TRBV15 and J is TRBJ2-4; D tentatively reads TRBD1 or TRBD2 (5 bases each). Looked up from germline, CDR1 is LNHNV and CDR2 is YYDKDF (reference sequence). CDR3 size: 16 residues. V lost 1 base and J 0 bases, leaving 10 bases between the germline ends. The CDR3 DNA follows: TGTGCCACCAGCAGAGCCGGGACCTTAGCCAAAAACATTCAGTACTTC. This sequence encodes CATSRAGTLAKNIQYF.